These 6 T cell receptor beta chains were all obtained from the same sample, sequenced in a study of cytomegalovirus exposure and HLA in healthy donors. The study ran its PCR with 60 Vbeta and 13 Jbeta primers. Assay: immunoSEQ multiplex PCR; the TCRdb copy retains only in-frame clones and omits some. The table records 150,000 to 200,000 clones, 70% to 80% of them present only once. What was sequenced was PBMCs. These receptors were collected from a woman between 45 and 60 years old in good health and CMV-seronegative.

This rearrangement joins TRBV28 to TRBJ2-7, with TRBD1 as a possible D gene (9 bases). The CDR3 extends over 15 amino acids. V dropped 3 bases and J dropped 5 bases, with 17 bases sitting between them. The germline V gene has CDR1 MDHEN and CDR2 SYDVKM. Here the CDR3 DNA reads TGTGCCAGCAGTTTTAGCGGGACAGGGCCCCACGAGCAGTACTTC. Translation gives CASSFSGTGPHEQYF.

CDR3 region: CASSLSDLAGGYNEQFF. The DNA of the CDR3 is TGTGCCAGCAGTTTATCAGATTTAGCGGGAGGCTACAATGAGCAGTTCTTC. V and J are TRBV27 and TRBJ2-1, with 10 bases identical to TRBD2. Unmatched junction bases numbered 5, after V lost 0 bases and J lost 3 bases. The CDR3 spans 17 residues. In germline, CDR1 is MNHEY, CDR2 SMNVEV (reference sequence).

J is TRBJ2-5 and V is TRBV9; 9 nucleotides align to TRBD1. CDR1 and CDR2 from the germline V gene are SGDLS and YYNGEE. This CDR3 has 16 residues. V lost 4 bases to trimming and J lost 7 bases; unmatched junction nucleotides: 14. The CDR3 sequence: CASSSSPGTGSGTQYF. In DNA, the CDR3 is TGTGCCAGCAGCTCAAGTCCCGGGACAGGGTCGGGGACCCAGTACTTC.

The chain couples TRBV5-1 to TRBJ2-3, with TRBD2 matching 10 bases. V gave up 2 bases and J gave up 1 base; unmatched junction bases: 7. The length of the CDR3 is 17 residues. CDR1 SGHRS and CDR2 YFSETQ come from the germline V gene. CDR3 sequence: CASSFPSGGAGTDTQYF. The CDR3 DNA reads as TGCGCCAGCAGCTTCCCCAGCGGGGGGGCCGGCACAGATACGCAGTATTTT.

The V call is TRBV28, the J call TRBJ1-1; 7 bases are a match to TRBD1. Germline CDR1 is MDHEN and CDR2 is SYDVKM. J was trimmed by 4 bases and V by 4 bases; bases with no gene match: 6. The length of the CDR3 is 14 residues. The CDR3 sequence: CASSSRGSVTEAFF. The CDR3 bases are TGTGCCAGCAGTTCCAGGGGGAGTGTCACTGAAGCTTTCTTT.

This CDR3 reads CASSPTGTGASYEQYF. The CDR3 DNA sequence: TGTGCCAGCTCACCAACCGGGACAGGGGCGTCCTACGAGCAGTACTTC. The rearrangement uses TRBV18 and TRBJ2-5; TRBD1 matches at 10 bases. The assigned J gene may be wrong: the sequence end matches TRBJ2-7 better. Germline V gene data show CDR1 as KGHSH and CDR2 as LQKENI. This CDR3 spans 16 amino acids.